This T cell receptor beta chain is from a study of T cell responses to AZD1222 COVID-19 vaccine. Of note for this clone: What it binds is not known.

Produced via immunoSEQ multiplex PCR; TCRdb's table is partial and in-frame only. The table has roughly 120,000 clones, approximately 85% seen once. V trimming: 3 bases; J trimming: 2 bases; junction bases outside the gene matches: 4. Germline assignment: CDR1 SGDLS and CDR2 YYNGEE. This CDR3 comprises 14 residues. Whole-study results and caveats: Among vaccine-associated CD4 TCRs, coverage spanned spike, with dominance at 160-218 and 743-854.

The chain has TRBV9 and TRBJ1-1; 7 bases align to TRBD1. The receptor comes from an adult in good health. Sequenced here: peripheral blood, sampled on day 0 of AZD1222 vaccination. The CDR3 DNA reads TGTGCCAGCAGCGGAGGGGGCTTAAACACTGAAGCTTTCTTT. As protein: CASSGGGLNTEAFF.